This is a list of T cell receptor beta chains from one sample in a study of blood T cells in healthy people across ages. TCRdb called the 5' RACE reads again in MiXCR, with one record for every CDR3 protein. The table has 700,000 or so distinct CDR3 sequences, roughly two fifths seen once. Sequencing was carried out using blood. Receptor source: a man older than 75 in good health. The CDR3 runs from the conserved cysteine through the conserved F or W. A D gene is named only where the DNA matches it firmly. Where a row states a size, it is once, few, many or the class of an expanded clone; other rows omit it.

d_call j_call clone_size v_call cdr3_nt cdr3_aa
- TRBJ2-1 - TRBV12-3/TRBV12-4 TGTGCCAGCAGGTCAGGGGCTAATGAGCAGTTCTTC CASRSGANEQFF
TRBD2 TRBJ2-1 few TRBV20-1 TGCAGTGCTAGAGTAGCGGGAGGAGCCTTGAGGGGATCCTACAATGAGCAGTTCTTC CSARVAGGALRGSYNEQFF
TRBD1 TRBJ2-7 - TRBV20-1 TGCAGTGCTAGAGATTCCACCGGGACAGGGGGCGGATACGAGCAGTACTTC CSARDSTGTGGGYEQYF
TRBD2 TRBJ2-3 - TRBV10-1 TGCGCCAGCAGTTATGCGGGAGGCCCGGAGGATGCGCAGTATTTT CASSYAGGPEDAQYF
- TRBJ2-3 - TRBV7-2 TGTGCCAGCAGCTCCCTCCTCACAGATACGCAGTATTTT CASSSLLTDTQYF
TRBD2 TRBJ2-1 - TRBV7-2 TGTACCAGCAGCTTAACGACTACCGGGACTAGCGGGATAGGGTCCTACAATGAGCAGTTCTTC CTSSLTTTGTSGIGSYNEQFF
TRBD1 TRBJ1-4 few TRBV20-1 TGCAGTGCTCAACAGGGGGTTAATGAAAAACTGTTTTTT CSAQQGVNEKLFF
- TRBJ1-1 few TRBV2 TGTGCCAGCAAATCTGGGGGCGTAAGGATGAACACTGAAGCTTTCTTT CASKSGGVRMNTEAFF
TRBD1 TRBJ1-4 - TRBV7-2 TGTGCCAGCAGCCCGCAGGGGGTCGGTGAAAAACTGTTTTTT CASSPQGVGEKLFF
TRBD2 TRBJ2-7 - TRBV4-1 TGCGCCAGCAGCCCGGAGCGGGGGGCCATCAATGAGCAGTACTTC CASSPERGAINEQYF
TRBD2 TRBJ2-1 few TRBV24-1 TGTGCCACCAGTGTCGGGACTAGTATTGGCAATGAGCAGTTCTTC CATSVGTSIGNEQFF
- TRBJ2-5 many TRBV6-1 TGTGCCAGCACCCAGACACCTCAAGAGACCCAGTACTTC CASTQTPQETQYF
TRBD2 TRBJ2-7 few TRBV20-1 TGCAGTGCTAGAGATCGTGGGGCGACTAGCGGGCTCGCAGGCTACGAGCAGTACTTC CSARDRGATSGLAGYEQYF
- TRBJ2-6 many TRBV29-1 TGCAGCGTTCGAACCCCCAGGGCTGGGGCCAACGTCCTGACTTTC CSVRTPRAGANVLTF
TRBD1 TRBJ2-6 - TRBV20-1 TGCAGTGCAAGCACAGGGGGTAGTCCCCGCTCTGGGGCCAACGTCCTGACTTTC CSASTGGSPRSGANVLTF
- TRBJ2-5 - TRBV28 TGTGCCAGCAGTCCCCGTGGTGTGGGGGCGGGGATAGAGACCCAGTACTTC CASSPRGVGAGIETQYF
TRBD1 TRBJ2-7 many TRBV7-2 TGTGCCAGCAGCCCCCGGGACAGGGGGCTCGAGCAGTACTTC CASSPRDRGLEQYF
TRBD1 TRBJ1-1 - TRBV28 TGTGCCAGCAGCAGTCTCCTTCAGGGGGAGGACACTGAAGCTTTCTTT CASSSLLQGEDTEAFF
TRBD1 TRBJ1-4 - TRBV4-3 TGCGCCAGCAGCCGCATGGGGACAGGGGCAGCTAATGAAAAACTGTTTTTT CASSRMGTGAANEKLFF
- TRBJ2-5 many TRBV5-4 TGTGCCAGCAGCCAACTGTACCAAGAGACCCAGTACTTC CASSQLYQETQYF
- TRBJ2-3 - TRBV6-2/TRBV6-3 TGTGCCAGCAGTTGGCCGGGGGCCACCACAGATACGCAGTATTTT CASSWPGATTDTQYF
- TRBJ2-7 - TRBV18 TGTGCCAGCTCATCACTGGTAGGGGAGCAGTACTTC CASSSLVGEQYF
TRBD1 TRBJ2-3 many TRBV29-1 TGCGTCGGCGCCTCGGGACAGCACACAGATACGCAGTATTTT CVGASGQHTDTQYF
TRBD1 TRBJ1-1 many TRBV11-2 TGTGCCAGCACCCGACAGGGACAGGCAAACACTGAAGCTTTCTTT CASTRQGQANTEAFF
TRBD2 TRBJ2-7 - TRBV6-2/TRBV6-3 TGTGCCAGCAGACCCGGACTAGTGGGGAGGAACGAGCAGTACTTC CASRPGLVGRNEQYF
TRBD2 TRBJ2-3 few TRBV6-5 TGTGCCAGCACCGGACTAGCGGGACGCACAGATACGCAGTATTTT CASTGLAGRTDTQYF
- TRBJ2-7 - TRBV2 TGTGCCAGCAGTGAAAGGTGGGACGGACCCGAGCAGTACTTC CASSERWDGPEQYF
- TRBJ2-1 few TRBV20-1 TGCAGTGCTAGAGATGAAGGGGTTAGGGGGAAAAATGAGCAGTTCTTC CSARDEGVRGKNEQFF
TRBD2 TRBJ2-1 - TRBV12-3/TRBV12-4 TGTGCCAGCAGTTCCCGACTAGCGGGGGGGCGGGATGAGCAGTTCTTC CASSSRLAGGRDEQFF
- TRBJ2-7 - TRBV7-8 TGTGCCACTTCAGGGTCATCGGTCTCCTACGAGCAGTACTTC CATSGSSVSYEQYF
- TRBJ1-2 - TRBV6-2/TRBV6-3 TGTGCCAGCGCGAGAAGCGGCGGACCCTTCTATGGCTACACCTTC CASARSGGPFYGYTF
- TRBJ1-2 few TRBV6-2/TRBV6-3 TGTGCCAGCAGTTACCAGAACTATGGCTACACCTTC CASSYQNYGYTF
- TRBJ2-1 - TRBV3-1 TGTGCCAGCAGCCACAGGGTGTCCCCCGGCAATGAGCAGTTCTTC CASSHRVSPGNEQFF
TRBD1 TRBJ2-7 - TRBV30 TGTGCCTTGGGACAGGGGGCGTACGAGCAGTACTTC CALGQGAYEQYF
- TRBJ2-1 few TRBV15 TGTGCCACCAGCAGAGGTGGGGGACGTAGCTCCTACAATGAGCAGTTCTTC CATSRGGGRSSYNEQFF
- TRBJ1-1 - TRBV4-2 TGTGCCAGCAGCCAGAATCCAGGAGGAACTGAAGCTTTCTTT CASSQNPGGTEAFF
- TRBJ2-1 many TRBV29-1 TGCAGCGTGATGCACAACTACAATGAGCAGTTCTTC CSVMHNYNEQFF
- TRBJ1-5 - TRBV7-6 TGTGCCAGCAGCTTAGTAGTGCCTAATCAGCCCCAGCATTTT CASSLVVPNQPQHF
TRBD1 TRBJ2-7 few TRBV3-1 TGTGCCAGCAGTCAATCCGGGACAGGCTCCTACGAGCAGTACTTC CASSQSGTGSYEQYF
- TRBJ1-2 - TRBV2 TGTGCCAGCATGCAGGGATTAAACTATGGCTACACCTTC CASMQGLNYGYTF
TRBD1 TRBJ2-6 - TRBV12-3/TRBV12-4 TGTGCCAGCAGTCGCACCGTGGGACAGGGAACCTCTGGGGCCAACGTCCTGACTTTC CASSRTVGQGTSGANVLTF
TRBD2 TRBJ2-1 - TRBV20-1 TGCAGTGCTACTGGGGGGCTAGGGCGGGAGGGCAGCTACAATGAGCAGTTCTTC CSATGGLGREGSYNEQFF
- TRBJ2-1 - TRBV12-3/TRBV12-4 TGTGCCAGCACCCACCCAGGGTTCAATGAGCAGTTCTTC CASTHPGFNEQFF
- TRBJ2-7 - TRBV9 TGTGCCAGCAGCCCATTGCGCACGGGTGTTGAGCAGTACTTC CASSPLRTGVEQYF